The 26 T cell receptor beta chains listed next were all sequenced from one sample in a study of blood T cell repertoires in COVID-19. The table came from immunoSEQ multiplex PCR; TCRdb's copy has only in-frame clones and leaves some out. Of about 73,000 clones listed, roughly 89% are singletons. The sequenced sample was peripheral blood. The receptors shown here come from a man older than 75 with acute or convalescent COVID-19.

V and J are TRBV7-2 and TRBJ1-2, with TRBD1 matching over 10 bases. The CDR3 is 13 residues long. J lost 5 bases, V lost 3 bases, and 0 bases had no gene match. The germline V gene has CDR1 SGHTA and CDR2 FQGNSA. The CDR3 region has the DNA TGTGCCAGCAGCTTGGGACAGGGGTATGGCTACACCTTC. This encodes CASSLGQGYGYTF.

V gene TRBV6-5 combines with J gene TRBJ1-1; D gene ambiguous. The length of the CDR3 is 13 residues. Deletions cut 6 bases from V and 3 bases from J, with 11 bases between. CDR1 is MNHEY, CDR2 SVGAGI, per germline. The CDR3 nucleotides are TGTGCCAGCAGGGAGTTTAGTGACACTGAAGCTTTCTTT. It specifies CASREFSDTEAFF.

The CDR3 loop is CASSPGSNQPQHF. In DNA, the CDR3 is TGTGCCAGCAGTCCCGGGAGCAATCAGCCCCAGCATTTT. The rearrangement links TRBV12-3 or TRBV12-4 to TRBJ1-5; D is unresolved. This CDR3 is built from 13 residues. Trimming took 5 bases from V and 1 from J, leaving 6 bases between them.

The rearrangement uses TRBV30 and TRBJ2-3, with 7 bases fitting TRBD2. Losses at the gene ends were 3 bases for V and 7 bases for J; bases not matched to a gene: 7. Germline V gene data show CDR1 as GTSNPN and CDR2 as SVGIG (reference sequence). This CDR3 is built from 13 residues. The CDR3 nucleotides read TGTGCCTGGAGCGGGGGGTCAGGAAATACGCAGTATTTT. Protein sequence: CAWSGGSGNTQYF.

The rearrangement uses TRBV6-5 and TRBJ1-1; D is possibly TRBD1 (5 bases). Trimming took off 4 bases at V and 4 bases at J, with 10 bases between the two ends. Germline V lookup: CDR1 MNHEY, CDR2 SVGAGI. The CDR3 totals 13 residues. DNA of the CDR3: TGTGCCAGCAGTTCGCAGGGCTCCACTGAAGCTTTCTTT. The encoded protein is CASSSQGSTEAFF.

This chain connects TRBV9 to TRBJ1-1; D unresolved. V gave up 4 bases and J gave up 3 bases, with 16 bases separating them. CDR1 and CDR2 (germline): SGDLS, YYNGEE. The CDR3 covers 15 residues. This CDR3 reads CASSPRPQSDTEAFF. CDR3 DNA: TGTGCCAGCAGCCCCCGACCCCAGAGCGACACTGAAGCTTTCTTT.

The chain links TRBV20-1 to TRBJ2-4; 11 nucleotides match TRBD1. Looked up from germline, CDR1 is DFQATT and CDR2 is SNEGSKA (reference sequence). The length of the CDR3 is 17 residues. Losses at the gene ends were 3 bases for V and 8 bases for J; bases not matched to a gene: 15. The CDR3 protein is CSASPLRDRGAWDIQYF. The CDR3 coding sequence is TGCAGTGCTAGTCCTCTCCGGGACAGGGGGGCGTGGGACATTCAGTACTTC.

The V gene is TRBV2, the J gene TRBJ1-2; no definite D call. Germline V CDR1 and CDR2: SNHLY, FYNNEI. Trimming left V 1 base short and J 5 bases short, with 20 bases between. This CDR3 comprises 17 residues. CDR3 bases: TGTGCCAGCAGTGAAGTAGTTGTCGGGGTTACAGCTTATGGCTACACCTTC. This translates into CASSEVVVGVTAYGYTF.

V is TRBV5-5 and J is TRBJ1-1; D remains ambiguous. V shed 1 base and J shed 4 bases, with 14 bases lying between them. Looked up from germline, CDR1 is SGHKS and CDR2 is YYEKEE (reference sequence). The CDR3 is 15 residues long. CDR3 DNA: TGTGCCAGCAGCTTGATGAGGGTAGAGTTCACTGAAGCTTTCTTT. Protein sequence: CASSLMRVEFTEAFF.

This clone was seen only a few times. V usage is TRBV24-1 and J usage is TRBJ2-2; 7 nucleotides line up with TRBD1. V lost 4 bases and J lost 5; bases outside the gene matches: 6. The CDR3 totals 15 residues. Germline V gives CDR1 KGHDR, CDR2 SFDVKD. The chain's CDR3 is CATSEWTGETGELFF. For the CDR3, the DNA is TGTGCCACCAGTGAGTGGACAGGAGAGACCGGGGAGCTGTTTTTT.

V and J are TRBV7-8 and TRBJ2-5; TRBD2 matches 8 bases. This CDR3 has 19 residues. The germline CDR1 and CDR2 sequences are SGHVS and FQNEAQ. Trimming cost V 2 bases and J 2 bases; bases outside gene matches: 16. The CDR3 loop reads CASSLFRTSGRLGQETQYF. Written as DNA, the CDR3 is TGTGCCAGCAGCTTATTTCGAACTAGCGGACGACTCGGTCAAGAGACCCAGTACTTC.

This clone was seen more than once but under ten times. The V call is TRBV2, the J call TRBJ1-4, with D perhaps matching TRBD1 (5 bases). The length of the CDR3 is 13 residues. V was clipped by 7 bases and J by 3 bases, with 9 bases between them. Germline V lookup: CDR1 SNHLY, CDR2 FYNNEI. The CDR3 sequence: CASNRTPNEKLFF. The CDR3 bases are TGTGCCAGCAACAGGACCCCTAATGAAAAACTGTTTTTT.

This chain joins TRBV7-2 and TRBJ1-1, with D possibly being TRBD1 (6 bases). Germline CDR1 is SGHTA and CDR2 is FQGNSA. The CDR3 totals 14 residues. The V end was cut by 4 bases, the J end by 5 bases, with 14 bases between. The CDR3 DNA reads TGTGCCAGCAGCTCCAGGGGCAGTACGACTGAAGCTTTCTTT. This translates into CASSSRGSTTEAFF. Full variable domain (missing parts from reference TRBV7-2 and TRBJ1-1): GAGVSQSPSNKVTEKGKDVELRCDPISGHTALYWYRQSLGQGLEFLIYFQGNSAPDKSGLPSDRFSAERTGGSVSTLTIQRTQQEDSAVYLCASSSRGSTTEAFFGQGTRLTVV.

The rearrangement joins TRBV6-5 to TRBJ2-7; the D is unclear. V lost 2 bases and J 1 base, leaving 6 bases between the germline ends. This CDR3 has 13 residues. Germline CDR1 MNHEY, CDR2 SVGAGI. The CDR3 sequence: CASSYGLSYEQYF. The CDR3, as DNA: TGTGCCAGCAGTTACGGGCTTTCCTACGAGCAGTACTTC.

V is TRBV19 and J is TRBJ1-3; 8 bases are shared with TRBD1. The CDR3 is made up of 15 amino acids. The germline CDR1 and CDR2 sequences are LNHDA and SQIVND (reference sequence). Trimming took 4 bases from V and 0 from J; bases not matched to a gene: 2. The CDR3 DNA reads as TGTGCCAGTAGTAGGGACAGGAGCTCTGGAAACACCATATATTTT. This codes for CASSRDRSSGNTIYF.

This chain connects TRBV6-5 to TRBJ2-1; D gene uncertain. CDR1 is MNHEY and CDR2 is SVGAGI in the germline V gene. This CDR3 spans 11 amino acids. Trimming took 2 bases from V and 8 from J, leaving 4 bases between them. For the CDR3, the DNA is TGTGCCAGCAGTTACGCGGATGAGCAGTTCTTC. As protein: CASSYADEQFF.

The chain uses TRBV7-3 and TRBJ2-5; 9 positions match TRBD2. The ends lost 5 bases at V and 2 bases at J; junction bases unmatched: 6. Germline V gene data show CDR1 as SGHTA and CDR2 as FQGTGA. The CDR3 consists of 15 residues. This CDR3 reads CASSALAGPQETQYF. In DNA form, the CDR3 reads TGTGCCAGCAGCGCGCTAGCGGGACCTCAAGAGACCCAGTACTTC.

J is TRBJ2-2 and V is TRBV29-1; D may be TRBD1 (6 bases). Germline V lookup: CDR1 SQVTM, CDR2 ANQGSEA. The CDR3 runs 15 residues. Trimming pared 4 bases from V and 0 bases from J, leaving 12 bases between. The CDR3 coding sequence is TGCAGCGTTGGATGGACAGTCTCGAACACCGGGGAGCTGTTTTTT. Amino acids: CSVGWTVSNTGELFF.

This clone was counted a few times. V usage is TRBV5-4 and J usage is TRBJ2-7; D possibly corresponds to TRBD2 (5 bases). The CDR3 has 14 amino acids. CDR1 and CDR2 from the germline V gene are SGHNT and YYREEE (reference sequence). V gave up 4 bases and J gave up 2 bases, with 13 bases separating them. CDR3 loop: CASSPGRGTYEQYF. The CDR3 DNA sequence: TGTGCCAGCAGCCCTGGACGGGGAACCTACGAGCAGTACTTC.

The chain employs TRBV6-4 and TRBJ1-1, with D perhaps matching TRBD1 (5 bases). The V gene's germline CDR1 is MRHNA and CDR2 SNTAGT. The CDR3 is made up of 15 amino acids. V was clipped by 2 bases and J by 5 bases, with 15 bases between them. The CDR3 DNA is TGTGCCAGCAGTGACGATCCGGGGGGAAGAACTGAAGCTTTCTTT. As protein: CASSDDPGGRTEAFF.

The V gene is TRBV9, the J gene TRBJ1-3, with 7 bases matching TRBD1. Losses at the gene ends were 4 bases for V and 6 bases for J; bases not matched to a gene: 10. Germline V lookup: CDR1 SGDLS, CDR2 YYNGEE. The CDR3 spans 15 residues. Written as DNA, the CDR3 is TGTGCCAGCAGCCCAGGGGGGTTGGGGGAAAACACCATATATTTT. It yields the protein CASSPGGLGENTIYF.

This clone appeared once. The chain carries TRBV30 and TRBJ2-7; D gene uncertain. Germline V CDR1 and CDR2: GTSNPN, SVGIG (reference sequence). V lost 1 base and J 5 bases, leaving 18 bases between the germline ends. The CDR3 extends over 15 amino acids. The CDR3 coding sequence is TGTGCCTGGAGTGGCCCCCGGGTCCTACCCGACGAGCAGTACTTC. Translation: CAWSGPRVLPDEQYF. Full variable domain (remainder filled in from reference TRBV30 and TRBJ2-7): SQTIHQWPATLVQPVGSPLSLECTVEGTSNPNLYWYRQAAGRGLQLLFYSVGIGQISSEVPQNLSASRPQDRQFILSSKKLLLSDSGFYLCAWSGPRVLPDEQYFGPGTRLTVT.

The J gene is TRBJ2-3, the V gene TRBV6-5; TRBD1 agrees at 8 bases. This CDR3 region has 15 residues. Germline V CDR1 and CDR2: MNHEY, SVGAGI. Germline trimming cut 10 bases from V and 2 bases from J; bases unmatched to any gene: 11. CDR3 loop: CATGGVSTPTDTQYF. CDR3 in DNA: TGTGCCACAGGGGGCGTTTCGACCCCCACAGATACGCAGTATTTT.

This rearrangement joins TRBV15 to TRBJ2-7, with D perhaps matching TRBD1 (6 bases). The germline V gene encodes CDR1 LNHNV and CDR2 YYDKDF (reference sequence). Trimming stripped 9 bases from V and 0 bases from J, with 15 bases between. The CDR3 sequence is 14 residues long. This CDR3 reads CATESGVNSYEQYF. In nucleotides, the CDR3 is TGTGCCACGGAATCAGGGGTGAACTCCTACGAGCAGTACTTC.

The chain carries TRBV6-6 and TRBJ2-7, with D perhaps matching TRBD2 (6 bases). The CDR3 has 16 amino acids. V shed 6 bases and J shed 3 bases, with 21 bases lying between them. In germline, CDR1 is MNHNY, CDR2 SVGAGI (reference sequence). This CDR3 reads CASSRGTAGERYEQYF. The CDR3, as DNA: TGTGCCAGCAGCCGGGGGACTGCCGGTGAACGCTACGAGCAGTACTTC.

The rearrangement joins TRBV29-1 to TRBJ2-2; D gene unclear. CDR3 length: 13 residues. Germline CDR1 SQVTM, CDR2 ANQGSEA. V was shortened by 5 bases and J by 4 bases, with 11 bases between the two germline ends. The CDR3 spells CSVSHSSTGELFF. CDR3 in DNA: TGCAGCGTTTCCCACAGCTCCACCGGGGAGCTGTTTTTT.